This T cell receptor beta chain comes out of a study of tumor-infiltrating lymphocytes in primary liver carcinoma. In the case of this clonotype: Its antigen is undetermined. A read error is possible here, since a much larger clone lies one base away.

For blood RNA, unsorted whole blood served as the source, and germline DNA was extracted too. These patients lived with chronic HBV infection and had never been treated. Starting material of 500 to 600 ng total RNA yielded TCR beta cDNA via a constant-region primer. Nested multiplex PCR, run for three rounds with slightly modified ARM-PCR, yielded TCR beta libraries. One entry per CDR3 protein results from TCRdb running MiXCR on the multiplex PCR reads. This sample yields 150,000 to 200,000 distinct CDR3 sequences, of which over 45% are seen a single time; around 68% belongs to the top ten. Study conclusions and caveats: Lower overlap was observed for tumor-adjacent and tumor-blood pairs relative to tumor region pairs.

The material sequenced was peripheral blood. The source is a man in his forties with primary liver carcinoma and hepatitis B virus infection.

Written as DNA, the CDR3 is TGTGCCAGCAGCCCAAGACTAGATGTCGATGTGCAGTTCTTC. Translating gives CASSPRLDVDVQFF. The genes are TRBV12-3 or TRBV12-4 and TRBJ2-1; possibly TRBD2 for D (6 bases). The CDR3 runs 14 residues. V lost 6 bases and J lost 12, with 21 bases in between.